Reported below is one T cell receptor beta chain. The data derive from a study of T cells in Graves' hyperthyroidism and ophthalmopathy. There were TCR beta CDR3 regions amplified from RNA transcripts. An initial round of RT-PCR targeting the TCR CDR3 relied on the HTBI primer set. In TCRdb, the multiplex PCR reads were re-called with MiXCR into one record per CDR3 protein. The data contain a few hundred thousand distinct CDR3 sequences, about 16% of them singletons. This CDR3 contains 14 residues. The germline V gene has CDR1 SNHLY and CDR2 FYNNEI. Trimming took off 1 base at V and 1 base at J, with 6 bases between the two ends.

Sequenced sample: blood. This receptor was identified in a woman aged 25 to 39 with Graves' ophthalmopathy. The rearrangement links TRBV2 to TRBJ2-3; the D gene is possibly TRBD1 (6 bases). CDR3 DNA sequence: TGTGCCAGCAGTGAAGAGGGGGGCACAGATACGCAGTATTTT. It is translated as CASSEEGGTDTQYF.